Following are 13 T cell receptor beta chains from one sample sequenced in a study of T cell responses to AZD1222 COVID-19 vaccine. Clones were read by immunoSEQ multiplex PCR, and TCRdb kept only the in-frame ones, dropping some. The table lists about 140,000 clones, around 91% of them singletons. The sequencing used peripheral blood, collected 28 days after the second AZD1222 dose. The receptors here all came from an adult who received the AZD1222 COVID-19 vaccine.

The chain links TRBV5-1 to TRBJ1-1; D unresolved. The CDR3 is 15 amino acids. The ends were cut back, 0 bases at V and 1 base at J, with 10 bases in the middle. CDR1 and CDR2 from the germline V gene are SGHRS and YFSETQ. In DNA, the CDR3 is TGCGCCAGCAGCTTGGATTTGGGTAAGAACACTGAAGCTTTCTTT. It translates to CASSLDLGKNTEAFF.

This clone appeared a single time. V is TRBV7-8 and J is TRBJ1-2; TRBD1 matches at 8 bases. The CDR3 loop spans 15 amino acids. Germline V CDR1 and CDR2: SGHVS, FQNEAQ. Trimming at V came to 1 base and at J to 4 bases, leaving 5 bases not matched to a gene. The CDR3 spells CASSLVQGAGYGYTF. Written as DNA, the CDR3 is TGTGCCAGCAGCTTAGTGCAGGGGGCTGGCTATGGCTACACCTTC.

For this clone: The junction differs from germline at one of its ends, possibly a read error. Other DNA sequences in the same sample also yield this CDR3. The genes are TRBV18 and TRBJ1-6; possibly TRBD1 for D (6 bases). This CDR3 spans 12 amino acids. Germline CDR1 KGHSH, CDR2 LQKENI. CDR3 loop: CASSPGESPLHF. In nucleotides, the CDR3 is TGCGCCAGCTCCCCAGGGGAATCACCCCTCCACTTT.

The V call is TRBV5-4, the J call TRBJ1-2; the match to TRBD1 covers 12 bases. The J segment lost 8 bases and the V segment lost 2 bases, leaving 4 bases of the junction unmatched. This CDR3 spans 14 amino acids. Germline V lookup: CDR1 SGHNT, CDR2 YYREEE (reference sequence). CDR3 coding DNA: TGTGCCAGCAGCTTCCGGGACAGGGGGCACGGCTACACCTTC. Translating it yields CASSFRDRGHGYTF.

In nucleotides, the CDR3 is TGTGCCAGCAGTGAATTCACAGGGGTGAACACCGGGGAGCTGTTTTTT. It is translated as CASSEFTGVNTGELFF. The chain combines TRBV6-4 with TRBJ2-2; 7 bases are shared with TRBD1. The V gene end was trimmed by 3 bases and the J gene end by 1 base; junction bases not matched to a gene: 5. Germline CDR1 MRHNA, CDR2 SNTAGT. This CDR3 has 16 residues.

V is TRBV19 and J is TRBJ2-7; D is uncertain. The V end lost 3 bases, the J end lost 3 bases, and 12 bases lay between the germline ends. This CDR3 has 14 amino acids. Germline CDR1 LNHDA, CDR2 SQIVND (reference sequence). DNA for the CDR3: TGTGCCAGTAGTATCTTCTGGGGATACTACGAGCAGTACTTC. Residues: CASSIFWGYYEQYF.

The chain joins TRBV6-6 to TRBJ1-2; D is unclear. The CDR3 consists of 14 residues. Germline lookup yields CDR1 MNHNY and CDR2 SVGAGI (reference sequence). V was cut by 5 bases and J by 4 bases, with 14 bases left in between. CDR3 sequence reads: CASSPLAVTYGYTF. The DNA of the CDR3 is TGTGCCAGCAGTCCCCTGGCGGTAACCTATGGCTACACCTTC.

The CDR3 DNA is TGTGCCAGCAGCCAAACAGGGGGAGTCGGCACAGATACGCAGTATTTT. It yields the protein CASSQTGGVGTDTQYF. This sequence joins TRBV3-1 (or the pseudogene TRBV3-2) and TRBJ2-3; 8 positions match TRBD1. This CDR3 spans 16 amino acids. Germline CDR1 and CDR2: LGHDT and YNNKEL (reference sequence). J gave up 1 base and V 2 bases, and 5 bases lay outside the gene matches.

The rearrangement links TRBV7-9 to TRBJ1-3; the D gene is possibly TRBD1 (6 bases). The CDR3 is made up of 14 amino acids. CDR1 is SEHNR and CDR2 is FQNEAQ in the germline V gene (reference sequence). Deletions cut 5 bases from V and 5 bases from J, with 13 bases between. As DNA, the CDR3 is TGTGCCAGCAGCCCAGGGGAGGGGCGAAACACCATATATTTT. Amino acids: CASSPGEGRNTIYF.

The CDR3 loop reads CASSQDSWGSSEAFF. In DNA, the CDR3 is TGTGCCAGCAGCCAAGACTCATGGGGCAGTTCTGAAGCTTTCTTT. This chain uses TRBV4-2 with TRBJ1-1; tentatively, D is TRBD1 (5 bases). Trimming shortened V by 0 bases and J by 6 bases, and 14 bases separated the two germline ends. The CDR3 consists of 15 residues. Looked up from germline, CDR1 is LGHNA and CDR2 is YNFKEQ.

CDR3 amino acids: CASSLSYGVSGYTF. In DNA form, the CDR3 reads TGTGCCAGCAGTTTATCGTACGGGGTGAGCGGCTACACCTTC. The chain has TRBV27 and TRBJ1-2; the D is unclear. Trimming pared 0 bases from V and 8 bases from J, leaving 13 bases between. Germline V gene sequence: CDR1 MNHEY, CDR2 SMNVEV (reference sequence). CDR3 size: 14 residues.

The gene calls are TRBV12-3 or TRBV12-4 and TRBJ1-1, with 10 positions matching TRBD1. V trimming: 1 base; J trimming: 14 bases; junction bases outside the gene matches: 4. CDR3 length equals 12 residues. In nucleotides, the CDR3 is TGTGCCAGCAGTTTAGGGGGACAGGGGAGCTTCTTT. Amino acids: CASSLGGQGSFF.

The rearrangement joins TRBV10-1 to TRBJ2-1; D gene unclear. V shed 5 bases and J shed 10 bases, with 15 bases lying between them. The CDR3 is made up of 13 amino acids. The germline V gene encodes CDR1 WNHNN and CDR2 SYGVQD (reference sequence). Here the CDR3 DNA reads TGCGCCAGCAGTTTCGACCCGCCCAGGGAGCAGTTCTTC. It yields the protein CASSFDPPREQFF.